This TCR beta chain was observed in a study of identical twins. Findings of the study overall: Models predicted less out-of-frame TCR alpha sharing in monozygotic twins than was found.

This clonotype was seen more than once but under ten times. Its antigen is still unknown. The cDNA had a unique molecular identifier and a template-switch universal primer site. TCRdb re-called the 5' RACE reads through MiXCR, storing one row per CDR3 protein. The table lists roughly 230,000 distinct CDR3 sequences, 6.5% to 9.5% of them singletons. With 1 base clipped from V and 0 bases from J, the junction kept 12 bases outside the gene matches. This CDR3 has 19 amino acids. Germline-derived CDR1 and CDR2 are SGHRS and YFSETQ. The same data also went into a second study, on yellow fever vaccine responses in identical twins.

This receptor was obtained from a young woman in good health. The rearrangement links TRBV5-1 to TRBJ2-1, with 8 bases fitting TRBD2. Source material: CD8+ T cells sorted from blood. The CDR3 is CASSLTSGLFKSSYNEQFF. The CDR3 nucleotides are TGCGCCAGCAGCTTGACTAGCGGACTCTTTAAAAGCTCCTACAATGAGCAGTTCTTC.